This TCR beta chain derives from a study of cytomegalovirus exposure and HLA in healthy donors. Study results and caveats: Rare sequences made up most TCRs, while some public TCRs were found in many donors. Reportedly, cytomegalovirus status was diagnosed with high sensitivity and specificity.

Each donor's status was that of a healthy bone marrow donor. In the case of this clone: Antigen specificity is unknown.

With 60 Vbeta and 13 Jbeta primers, the PCR was carried out. Profiling relied on immunoSEQ multiplex PCR, and the TCRdb table lists in-frame clones only, not all of them. Among about 160,000 clones listed, about 86% were seen once. Germline V gives CDR1 SGHTA, CDR2 FQGNSA. CDR3 length equals 17 residues. V was clipped by 3 bases and J by 7 bases, with 21 bases between them. Sequencing used PBMCs. This chain links TRBV7-2 with TRBJ2-2; tentatively, D is TRBD2 (6 bases). The TCR sequence derives from a young woman in good health and CMV-seronegative. The CDR3 region has the DNA TGTGCCAGCAGCTTGACATCGTCCGGCGGGGAATACGGGGAGCTGTTTTTT. As protein: CASSLTSSGGEYGELFF.